The 9 T cell receptor beta chains presented below share a single source sample, sequenced in a study of sequential checkpoint blockade in melanoma (dated by TCRdb to the late 2010s). Library prep was done by the immunoSEQ multiplex PCR assay. In TCRdb, the immuneACCESS table is reduced to in-frame sequences with V and J assigned. These tables do not hold every clone; where another copy was compared, an unresolved V gene accounts for under half, and the others remain unexplained. The sample has roughly 2,000 clones on record, approximately 17% of them singletons. The ten largest clones take up approximately 13% of the sample. The sample's treatment or condition label is to be understood as: randomized to nivolumab then ipilimumab (arm A) or the reverse (arm B). This sample comprised tumor tissue (inferred from file names), obtained from a patient given nivolumab and ipilimumab in sequence. The receptors shown here come from a human donor with melanoma.

The chain is built from TRBV6-8 and TRBJ2-1; D is ambiguous. Trimming pared 0 bases from V and 6 bases from J, leaving 3 bases between. This CDR3 contains 12 residues. CDR1 and CDR2 from the germline V gene are MNHGY and SAAAGT. The DNA for the CDR3 is TGTGCCAGCAGTTACTCGGGCAATGAGCAGTTCTTC. Its protein is CASSYSGNEQFF.

By frequency in the sample, this clone is medium-sized. The chain employs TRBV11-3 and TRBJ2-2, with D possibly being TRBD1 (6 bases). Germline loops: CDR1 SGHNT, CDR2 YENEEA. This CDR3 is 14 amino acids long. Trimming pared 3 bases from V and 7 bases from J, leaving 12 bases between. The CDR3 DNA reads as TGTGCCAGCAGCTTGGTTCACAGGGTCGGGGAGCTGTTTTTT. Translated, it gives CASSLVHRVGELFF.

This clone is labeled medium-sized. This chain uses TRBV11-3 with TRBJ2-1; D call uncertain. Trimming pared 5 bases from V and 4 bases from J, leaving 24 bases between. CDR3 length equals 18 residues. Germline V CDR1 and CDR2: SGHNT, YENEEA. This CDR3 is CASSPPDSILEAYNEQFF. The CDR3, as DNA: TGTGCCAGCAGCCCCCCCGACTCAATTCTAGAGGCTTACAATGAGCAGTTCTTC. The complete variable domain, with remaining parts taken from reference TRBV11-3 and TRBJ2-1, reads EAGVVQSPRYKIIEKKQPVAFWCNPISGHNTLYWYLQNLGQGPELLIRYENEEAVDDSQLPKDRFSAERLKGVDSTLKIQPAELGDSAVYLCASSPPDSILEAYNEQFFGPGTRLTVL.

This clone is large (0.1 to 1%). The J gene is TRBJ1-1, the V gene TRBV6-8; 8 nucleotides agree with TRBD1. The CDR3 sequence is 17 residues long. Trimming took 10 bases from V and 3 from J; bases not matched to a gene: 19. Germline CDR1 reads MNHGY; CDR2 reads SAAAGT. CDR3 in amino acids: CATRGPGQGVEDTEAFF. DNA for the CDR3: TGTGCCACCAGAGGCCCCGGACAGGGAGTTGAGGACACTGAAGCTTTCTTT.

This clone showed up just a few times. This chain joins TRBV6-8 and TRBJ1-3; possibly TRBD1 for D (5 bases). The CDR3 covers 16 residues. Germline V gene data show CDR1 as MNHGY and CDR2 as SAAAGT. V shed 2 bases and J shed 0 bases, with 11 bases lying between them. The CDR3 loop reads CASSYGGGFSGNTIYF. Here the CDR3 DNA reads TGTGCCAGCAGTTACGGGGGGGGGTTCTCTGGAAACACCATATATTTT.

This clone showed up just a few times. The chain is built from TRBV23-1 and TRBJ2-7, with D perhaps matching TRBD1 or TRBD2 (6 bases each). TRBV23-1 is reported as an ORF; its role is uncertain. Trimming left V 6 bases short and J 6 bases short, with 24 bases between. The CDR3 covers 16 residues. CDR3 sequence (DNA): TGCGCCAGCAGCCGGGGGCAGGCGGGACGGACCTGCGAGCAGTACTTC. Residues: CASSRGQAGRTCEQYF.

The chain employs TRBV19 and TRBJ2-2; TRBD1 aligns across 10 bases. V lost 5 bases to trimming and J lost 6 bases; unmatched junction nucleotides: 6. The CDR3 has 15 residues. Germline CDR1 is LNHDA and CDR2 is SQIVND (reference sequence). CDR3 sequence (DNA): TGTGCCAGTAGTTGGACAGGGGGAAACTCCGGGGAGCTGTTTTTT. Residues: CASSWTGGNSGELFF.

J is TRBJ2-3 and V is TRBV10-2; 12 nucleotides match TRBD2. V gave up 0 bases and J gave up 3 bases; unmatched junction bases: 1. Germline V lookup: CDR1 WSHSY, CDR2 SAAADI. CDR3 size: 16 residues. The DNA of the CDR3 is TGCGCCAGCAGTGAGTCCCTAGCGGGGGGGACAGATACGCAGTATTTT. Translated: CASSESLAGGTDTQYF.

This clone showed up just a few times. The rearrangement uses TRBV6-8 and TRBJ1-5; no definite D call. This CDR3 has 13 residues. Germline loops: CDR1 MNHGY, CDR2 SAAAGT. The V end was cut by 5 bases, the J end by 0 bases, with 5 bases between. CDR3 sequence reads: CASSTHSNQPQHF. In DNA, the CDR3 is TGTGCCAGCAGTACCCATAGCAATCAGCCCCAGCATTTT.